Presented here are 18 T cell receptor beta chains from one specimen sequenced in a study of blood T cells in healthy people across ages. Next came a second PCR, run for about 6 to 12 cycles, which used a sample-barcoded 5' primer along with a J-beta primer mix. Each CDR3 protein is one row after TCRdb ran MiXCR on the 5' RACE reads. The table has under 950,000 distinct CDR3 sequences, about 20% seen once. The sequencing sample was made of blood. Receptor source: a man between 65 and 80 years old in good health.

The rearrangement uses TRBV25-1 and TRBJ1-1; no clear D. Germline assignment: CDR1 MGHDK and CDR2 SYGVNS. The CDR3 length is 13 residues. Trimming cost V 3 bases and J 1 base, with 6 bases left between them. The CDR3 here is CASSDSPNTEAFF. CDR3 DNA: TGTGCCAGCAGTGATTCCCCGAACACTGAAGCTTTCTTT.

This clonotype occurred a few times. This could be a read error, since a much larger clone is one nucleotide away. The J gene is TRBJ1-3, the V gene TRBV29-1, with TRBD1 matching over 9 bases. This CDR3 is 13 amino acids long. Germline V CDR1 and CDR2: SQVTM, ANQGSEA. With V trimmed by 4 bases and J by 2 bases, 0 bases remained unmatched. CDR3 DNA sequence: TGCAGCGTTGGACAGGGGGCTGGAAACACCATATATTTT. Translation gives CSVGQGAGNTIYF.

This clonotype was seen a single time. CDR3 bases: TGCGCCAGCAGCCAAGAGTTTCCCCGGACAGGACTTCGCTGCGAGCAGTACTTC. Residues: CASSQEFPRTGLRCEQYF. V gene TRBV4-3 combines with J gene TRBJ2-7; 7 bases match TRBD1. V was pared by 0 bases and J by 6 bases, with 17 bases of the junction left unmatched. In germline, CDR1 is LGHNA, CDR2 YSLEER. The CDR3 extends over 18 amino acids.

This clonotype was counted a few times. The J gene is TRBJ2-7, the V gene TRBV21-1. TRBV21-1 is classified as a pseudogene. The CDR3 runs 15 residues. The CDR3 DNA reads as TGTGCCAGCAGGATTAAGAAAGACCCGTCCTACGAGCAGTACGTC. The encoded protein is CASRIKKDPSYEQYV.

This clonotype was picked up a small number of times. The chain uses TRBV12-5 and TRBJ2-1; D assignment may be TRBD1 or TRBD2 (5 bases each). CDR1 is LGHNT and CDR2 is FRNRAP in the germline V gene. This CDR3 has 14 residues. With 4 bases removed from V and 6 bases from J, the gap between germline ends came to 13 bases. The CDR3 bases are TGTGCTAGTGGTTATAGCCCTGGGGGCAATGAGCAGTTCTTC. This gives the protein CASGYSPGGNEQFF.

The V call is TRBV20-1, the J call TRBJ2-5, with 7 bases lining up with TRBD1. The DNA matches TRBJ2-7 better at its end, which makes the J call doubtful. The CDR3 covers 12 residues. From germline, CDR1 is DFQATT and CDR2 SNEGSKA (reference sequence). CDR3 loop: CSAAGQEAEQYF. The CDR3 nucleotides are TGCAGTGCTGCCGGACAGGAGGCCGAGCAGTACTTC.

The chain's CDR3 is CAISESRQDRYGYTF. The CDR3 region has the DNA TGTGCCATCAGTGAATCCAGGCAGGATCGCTATGGCTACACCTTC. The V call is TRBV10-3, the J call TRBJ1-2; D gene ambiguous. With 3 bases removed from V and 4 bases from J, the gap between germline ends came to 15 bases. Germline values: CDR1 ENHRY, CDR2 SYGVKD. The CDR3 totals 15 residues.

This clonotype was detected only a few times. This rearrangement joins TRBV15 to TRBJ1-4; D gene uncertain. This CDR3 is built from 13 residues. Trimming removed 1 base from V and 5 bases from J, with 5 bases in between. Germline V CDR1 and CDR2: LNHNV, YYDKDF (reference sequence). CDR3 protein: CATSRGQNEKLFF. In DNA form, the CDR3 reads TGTGCCACCAGCAGAGGTCAGAATGAAAAACTGTTTTTT. The full variable domain, rest sourced from reference TRBV15 and TRBJ1-4, is DAMVIQNPRYQVTQFGKPVTLSCSQTLNHNVMYWYQQKSSQAPKLLFHYYDKDFNNEADTPDNFQSRRPNTSFCFLDIRSPGLGDTAMYLCATSRGQNEKLFFGSGTQLSVL.

The DNA of the CDR3 is TGCAGTGCTAGAGGGTTTTCGGGGCTAGTTCCACAAGAGACCCAGTACTTC. Amino acids: CSARGFSGLVPQETQYF. V and J are TRBV20-1 and TRBJ2-5; D tentatively reads TRBD1 or TRBD2 (5 bases each). The CDR3 loop spans 17 amino acids. Per germline, CDR1 DFQATT and CDR2 SNEGSKA (reference sequence). V lost 1 base and J 2 bases, leaving 20 bases between the germline ends.

This clonotype was seen repeatedly, ten times or more. The gene calls are TRBV6-6 and TRBJ1-4; D is unclear. Trimming pared 8 bases from V and 7 bases from J, leaving 11 bases between. CDR3 length: 12 residues. CDR1 is MNHNY, CDR2 SVGAGI, per germline (reference sequence). The CDR3 nucleotides are TGTGCCAGCGTCGGGTTCGGTGAAAAACTGTTTTTT. Its protein product is CASVGFGEKLFF.

The rearrangement uses TRBV4-1 and TRBJ2-2; weak D call: TRBD1 (7 bases). The V gene lost 0 bases and the J gene lost 7 bases, with 12 bases spanning the gap. The CDR3 extends over 15 amino acids. Germline CDR1 is MGHRA and CDR2 is YSYEKL. CDR3 residues: CASSQDRGAIGELFF. The CDR3 bases are TGCGCCAGCAGCCAAGACAGGGGGGCGATCGGGGAGCTGTTTTTT.

V is TRBV5-1 and J is TRBJ1-2; no definite D call. Germline V lookup: CDR1 SGHRS, CDR2 YFSETQ. The CDR3 consists of 14 residues. Trimming stripped 0 bases from V and 5 bases from J, with 11 bases between. This CDR3 is CASSLVLAEYGYTF. The CDR3 DNA sequence: TGCGCCAGCAGCTTGGTGCTAGCGGAGTATGGCTACACCTTC.

The gene calls are TRBV29-1 and TRBJ2-3, with TRBD2 matching 9 bases. V lost 7 bases to trimming and J lost 3 bases; unmatched junction nucleotides: 5. Germline-derived CDR1 and CDR2 are SQVTM and ANQGSEA. This CDR3 spans 13 amino acids. The CDR3 nucleotides are TGCAGCGCACCGGGACTAGCAACAGATACGCAGTATTTT. It codes for CSAPGLATDTQYF.

The J gene is TRBJ2-4, the V gene TRBV29-1; tentatively, D is TRBD2 (5 bases). The CDR3 covers 13 residues. Trimming cost V 4 bases and J 6 bases, with 13 bases left between them. The germline gives CDR1 SQVTM, CDR2 ANQGSEA. CDR3 DNA sequence: TGCAGCGTTGCGTGGTGGAGCGGAAACATTCAGTACTTC. The encoded protein is CSVAWWSGNIQYF.

This clonotype was picked up a small number of times. The chain couples TRBV11-3 to TRBJ2-5; D is undetermined. The germline V gene encodes CDR1 SGHNT and CDR2 YENEEA. V lost 6 bases and J 2 bases, leaving 16 bases between the germline ends. The CDR3 is made up of 15 amino acids. The CDR3 spells CASSPGGPGQETQYF. For the CDR3, the DNA is TGTGCCAGCAGTCCGGGCGGACCCGGACAAGAGACCCAGTACTTC.

Only a few counts were recorded for this clonotype. The rearrangement uses TRBV6-5 and TRBJ2-5; 7 bases align to TRBD1. The end of the DNA aligns better with TRBJ2-1, so the J call may be wrong. Per germline, CDR1 MNHEY and CDR2 SVGAGI. CDR3 length equals 15 residues. Here the CDR3 DNA reads TGTGCCAGCAGTTATGGGACAGCTAAGCGGAATGAGCAGTTCTTC. This gives the protein CASSYGTAKRNEQFF.

This clonotype occurred a few times. This chain uses TRBV10-3 with TRBJ2-7, with TRBD1 matching over 8 bases. Germline trimming cut 4 bases from V and 5 bases from J; bases unmatched to any gene: 4. The CDR3 loop spans 13 amino acids. CDR1 and CDR2 (germline): ENHRY, SYGVKD. CDR3 sequence reads: CAISVSDRDEQYF. DNA of the CDR3: TGTGCCATCAGTGTGTCGGACAGGGACGAGCAGTACTTC.

This clonotype was detected a few times. The chain uses TRBV2 and TRBJ2-7, with D possibly being TRBD1 or TRBD2 (7 bases each). V gave up 2 bases and J gave up 4 bases, with 12 bases separating them. The CDR3 extends over 14 amino acids. Germline V gene sequence: CDR1 SNHLY, CDR2 FYNNEI. CDR3 loop: CASSEQGGAYEQYV. The DNA of the CDR3 is TGTGCCAGCAGTGAACAGGGGGGGGCTTACGAGCAGTACGTC.